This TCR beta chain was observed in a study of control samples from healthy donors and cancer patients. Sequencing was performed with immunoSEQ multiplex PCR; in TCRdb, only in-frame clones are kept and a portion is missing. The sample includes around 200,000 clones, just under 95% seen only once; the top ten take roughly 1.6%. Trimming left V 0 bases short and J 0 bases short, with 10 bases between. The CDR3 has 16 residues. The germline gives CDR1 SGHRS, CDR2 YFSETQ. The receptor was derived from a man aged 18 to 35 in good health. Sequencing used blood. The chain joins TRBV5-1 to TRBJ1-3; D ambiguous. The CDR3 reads CASSLDGGPSGNTIYF. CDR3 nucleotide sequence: TGCGCCAGCAGCTTGGACGGCGGACCCTCTGGAAACACCATATATTTT.